The T cell receptor (beta chain) under discussion was sequenced for a study of blood T cell repertoires in COVID-19. This table comes from immunoSEQ multiplex PCR, and its TCRdb copy is limited to in-frame clones, with some not included. The data hold fewer than 250,000 clones, with around 83% observed a single time. This receptor was identified in a man in his fifties or sixties with active or convalescent COVID-19. The sequenced sample consisted of peripheral blood.

The CDR3 nucleotides are TGTGCCGCCCAGGGGGCGCGGTATGGCTACACCTTC. It yields the protein CAAQGARYGYTF. The V call is TRBV2, the J call TRBJ1-2; TRBD1 matches at 8 bases. CDR3 size: 12 residues. The ends lost 11 bases at V and 5 bases at J; junction bases unmatched: 7. CDR1 and CDR2 (germline): SNHLY, FYNNEI.